A selection of T cell receptor beta chains follows, all from one sample in a study of blood T cell repertoires in COVID-19. The protocol was immunoSEQ multiplex PCR, while the TCRdb copy is restricted to in-frame clones and leaves out a portion. This table holds around 93,000 clones, 60% to 85% found once. The sample taken for sequencing was peripheral blood. The receptors were sampled from a woman aged 80 or over with acute or convalescent COVID-19. CDR3s include the opening cysteine and the closing phenylalanine or tryptophan. D genes are given only for firm matches. Size values are once, few and many counts, or a class for expanded clones, and some rows have none.

V gene	J gene	D gene	clone size	CDR3 DNA	CDR3 protein
TRBV27	TRBJ2-1	TRBD2	NA	TGTGCCAGCAGAACCACCGGGACTACTTACAATGAGCAGTTCTTC	CASRTTGTTYNEQFF
TRBV12-5	TRBJ2-3	TRBD1	NA	TGTGCTAGTGGTTCCTGGACAGGGGTGGGAGATACGCAGTATTTT	CASGSWTGVGDTQYF
TRBV19	TRBJ1-2	TRBD1	NA	TGTGCCAGTAGTATAGTGCAGGCCCGGGGGCAGGGGGCTAACTATGGCTACACCTTC	CASSIVQARGQGANYGYTF
TRBV11-2	TRBJ1-1	NA	few	TGTGCCAGCAGCTTAGAGGGGCAGGCAACTGAAGCTTTCTTT	CASSLEGQATEAFF
TRBV30	TRBJ1-2	NA	NA	TGTGCCTGGAAGGGAGTGGTCAGGGGAATTCAAAGTGTGGGCTACACCTTC	CAWKGVVRGIQSVGYTF
TRBV28	TRBJ1-5	NA	NA	TGTGCCAGCAGTTTACTCGGGGTAGCGGGCAATCAGCCCCAGCATTTT	CASSLLGVAGNQPQHF
TRBV6-5	TRBJ1-6	TRBD1	NA	TGTGCCAGCAGTTCCCCTCCCCGGAACAGGGGTGCACCCCTCCACTTT	CASSSPPRNRGAPLHF
TRBV28	TRBJ2-4	NA	once	TGTGCCAGCAGGACGGGGTACGTAACGTACTTC	CASRTGYVTYF
TRBV2	TRBJ2-1	NA	NA	TGTGCCAGCAGTGCATTTCAGGTTATCGCTTCGTACAATGAGCAGTTCTTC	CASSAFQVIASYNEQFF
TRBV12-3/TRBV12-4	TRBJ2-1	TRBD2	NA	TGTGCCAGCACTAGCGGGGGGACACAGTTCTTC	CASTSGGTQFF
TRBV25-1	TRBJ1-2	NA	NA	TGTGCCAGCAGTGAACCCGCTACCCTCCAGGGAATGAGTGGCTACACCTTC	CASSEPATLQGMSGYTF
TRBV24-1	TRBJ2-5	NA	NA	TGTGCCACCAGTGATGCGACTAGTGGGGAGACCCAGTACTTC	CATSDATSGETQYF
TRBV4-2	TRBJ1-4	NA	NA	TGTGCCAGCAGCCAAGATCTGACGGTTCGGGGTAATGAAAAACTGTTTTTT	CASSQDLTVRGNEKLFF
TRBV6-1	TRBJ2-5	NA	NA	TGTGCCAGCAGTGAGCTCTACTCCCAAGAGACCCAGTACTTC	CASSELYSQETQYF
TRBV18	TRBJ1-4	TRBD1	NA	TGTGCCAGCTCACCACCGGGTGCGGCAGGGGGCCTTGAAAAACTGTTTTTT	CASSPPGAAGGLEKLFF
TRBV5-1	TRBJ2-1	NA	NA	TGCGCCAGCAGCTTGGCCTTTCGAGATGAGCAGTTCTTC	CASSLAFRDEQFF